Below, 14 T cell receptor beta chains from the same sample are listed, as sequenced in a study of CD8+ T cells in alopecia areata. cDNA serving as the sequencing template came from extracted, reverse transcribed RNA. Profiling relied on immunoSEQ multiplex PCR, and the TCRdb table lists in-frame clones only, not all of them. The sample yields 75,000 to 85,000 clones, approximately 66% seen once. Documented treatment: oral pan-JAK inhibitor, 5-10 mg twice daily. The material sequenced was CD8+ T cells sorted from blood, taken at week 24, from a patient treated with tofacitinib. These receptors all come from a human donor with alopecia areata.

The chain carries TRBV11-1 and TRBJ2-7, with 9 positions matching TRBD1. The junction had 9 bases not matched to a gene; V was cut back by 0 bases and J by 3 bases. CDR1 and CDR2 (germline): SGHAT, FQDESV (reference sequence). CDR3 length: 17 residues. As DNA, the CDR3 is TGTGCCAGCAGCTTAGCGAGGGTCGGGACAGGGCTCTACGAGCAGTACTTC. It encodes CASSLARVGTGLYEQYF.

V gene TRBV28 combines with J gene TRBJ1-4; a possible D gene is TRBD1 (6 bases). V was cut by 3 bases and J by 0 bases, with 8 bases left in between. This CDR3 has 15 amino acids. CDR1 and CDR2 (germline): MDHEN, SYDVKM. DNA of the CDR3: TGTGCCAGCAGTTTCAGGGGAGCAACTAATGAAAAACTGTTTTTT. Translation: CASSFRGATNEKLFF.

About this clone itself: Distinct nucleotide sequences in the sample also encode this CDR3. This chain links TRBV28 with TRBJ1-1; D is undetermined. V shed 5 bases and J shed 2 bases, with 3 bases lying between them. The CDR3 extends over 11 amino acids. Germline assignment: CDR1 MDHEN and CDR2 SYDVKM. The CDR3 region is CASSPNTEAFF. The CDR3 nucleotides read TGTGCCAGCAGTCCTAACACTGAAGCTTTCTTT.

This clone has a handful of counts. The V and J genes are TRBV7-9 and TRBJ2-4; unclear D gene. Trimming removed 5 bases at V and 2 bases at J, with 13 bases between. CDR3 size: 15 residues. Germline-derived CDR1 and CDR2 are SEHNR and FQNEAQ (reference sequence). The CDR3 spells CASSPRSGPKNIQYF. The CDR3, as DNA: TGTGCCAGCAGCCCCCGGTCGGGCCCCAAAAACATTCAGTACTTC.

The V gene is TRBV7-9, the J gene TRBJ2-3; TRBD1 matches 9 bases. The CDR3 runs 16 residues. The V gene's germline CDR1 is SEHNR and CDR2 FQNEAQ (reference sequence). V was pared by 4 bases and J by 0 bases, with 5 bases of the junction left unmatched. CDR3 sequence reads: CASSYGTGWSTDTQYF. The DNA for the CDR3 is TGTGCCAGCAGCTACGGGACAGGGTGGAGCACAGATACGCAGTATTTT.

V and J are TRBV6-1 and TRBJ2-1, with 15 bases lining up with TRBD2. The CDR3 length is 19 residues. Germline CDR1 reads MNHNS; CDR2 reads SASEGT. V was clipped by 2 bases and J by 0 bases; unmatched bases: 5. The CDR3 spells CASSERGLAGGSSYNEQFF. DNA of the CDR3: TGTGCCAGCAGTGAACGCGGACTAGCGGGGGGGAGCTCCTACAATGAGCAGTTCTTC.

The gene calls are TRBV4-1 and TRBJ2-5; a possible D gene is TRBD2 (7 bases). The CDR3 totals 18 residues. Between the trimmed V and J ends, which lost 2 bases and 5 bases, there was a span of 24 bases. Germline-derived CDR1 and CDR2 are MGHRA and YSYEKL. CDR3 coding DNA: TGCGCCAGCAGCCAAAAAGGGGGGGGAGGCACTAGCTGGGAGACCCAGTACTTC. It translates to CASSQKGGGGTSWETQYF.

This chain joins TRBV7-2 and TRBJ1-2, with 11 bases lining up with TRBD1. J lost 5 bases, V lost 5 bases, and 7 bases had no gene match. The CDR3 spans 15 residues. The germline CDR1 and CDR2 sequences are SGHTA and FQGNSA. The chain's CDR3 is CASSPGQGARYGYTF. CDR3 bases: TGTGCCAGCAGCCCCGGACAGGGGGCGCGGTATGGCTACACCTTC.

The chain carries TRBV27 and TRBJ1-5, with a weak D call TRBD1 (5 bases). The CDR3 covers 17 residues. CDR1 is MNHEY, CDR2 SMNVEV, per germline (reference sequence). Trimming shortened V by 2 bases and J by 2 bases, and 16 bases separated the two germline ends. The CDR3 sequence: CASSLIGVGGGNQPQHF. The CDR3 region has the DNA TGTGCCAGCAGTTTAATAGGGGTCGGCGGGGGCAATCAGCCCCAGCATTTT.

V gene TRBV27 combines with J gene TRBJ2-7; maybe TRBD2 (5 bases). The CDR3 loop spans 12 amino acids. Germline loops: CDR1 MNHEY, CDR2 SMNVEV (reference sequence). Trimming stripped 7 bases from V and 6 bases from J, with 13 bases between. The CDR3 loop reads CASTTPSGEQYF. In DNA form, the CDR3 reads TGTGCCAGCACCACGCCGAGCGGCGAGCAGTACTTC.

The CDR3 protein is CASSQVSGGRITETQYF. The CDR3, as DNA: TGCGCCAGCAGCCAAGTTAGCGGGGGGCGAATTACGGAGACCCAGTACTTC. The V call is TRBV4-1, the J call TRBJ2-5; 10 bases are a match to TRBD2. The CDR3 covers 17 residues. Germline assignment: CDR1 MGHRA and CDR2 YSYEKL. V was clipped by 1 base and J by 5 bases; unmatched bases: 10.

The CDR3 DNA reads as TGTGCCAGCAGCCACTCAAACATTCAGTACTTC. Translating gives CASSHSNIQYF. The genes are TRBV9 and TRBJ2-4, with unresolved D. V lost 4 bases, J lost 6 bases, and 5 bases lay in between. The CDR3 loop spans 11 amino acids. Germline assignment: CDR1 SGDLS and CDR2 YYNGEE.

This chain joins TRBV4-1 and TRBJ1-2, with 7 bases lining up with TRBD1. This CDR3 spans 15 amino acids. V was clipped by 2 bases and J by 8 bases; unmatched bases: 11. Germline-derived CDR1 and CDR2 are MGHRA and YSYEKL. The CDR3 bases are TGCGCCAGCAGCCAATTAACCCACAGGGGAGCCGGCTACACCTTC. Its protein is CASSQLTHRGAGYTF.

J is TRBJ1-1 and V is TRBV4-1, with no clear D. Germline V lookup: CDR1 MGHRA, CDR2 YSYEKL. V was clipped by 0 bases and J by 2 bases, with 10 bases between them. The CDR3 covers 15 residues. CDR3 residues: CASSQDPAANTEAFF. The CDR3 nucleotides read TGCGCCAGCAGCCAAGACCCGGCAGCAAACACTGAAGCTTTCTTT.